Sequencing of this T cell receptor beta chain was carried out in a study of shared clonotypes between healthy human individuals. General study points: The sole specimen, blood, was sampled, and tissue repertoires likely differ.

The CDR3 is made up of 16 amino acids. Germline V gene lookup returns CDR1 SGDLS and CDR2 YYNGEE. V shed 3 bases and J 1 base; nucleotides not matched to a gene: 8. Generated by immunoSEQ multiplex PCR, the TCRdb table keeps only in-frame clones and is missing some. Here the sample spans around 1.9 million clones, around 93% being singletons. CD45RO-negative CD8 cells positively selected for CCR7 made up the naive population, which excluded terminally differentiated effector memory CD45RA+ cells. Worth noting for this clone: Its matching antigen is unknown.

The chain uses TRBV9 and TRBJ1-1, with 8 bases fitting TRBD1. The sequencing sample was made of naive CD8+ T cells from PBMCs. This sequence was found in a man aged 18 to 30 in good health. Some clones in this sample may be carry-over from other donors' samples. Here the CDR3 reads CASSAIPTGGNTEAFF. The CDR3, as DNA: TGTGCCAGCAGCGCAATTCCTACAGGGGGGAACACTGAAGCTTTCTTT. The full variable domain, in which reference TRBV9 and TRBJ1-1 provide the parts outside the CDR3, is DSGVTQTPKHLITATGQRVTLRCSPRSGDLSVYWYQQSLDQGLQFLIQYYNGEERAKGNILERFSAQQFPDLHSELNLSSLELGDSALYFCASSAIPTGGNTEAFFGQGTRLTVV.